This T cell receptor beta chain emerged from a study of tumor and adjacent non-tumor tissue in lung cancer. General study results and limits: Shorter survival was associated with higher TCR diversity in tumors. Significantly higher TCR diversity was found in tumor than normal lung.

This sample's RNA came from whole unsorted tissue. Distant lung tissue was collected more than 3 cm away from the tumor edge. Between August and November 2014, newly diagnosed, chemotherapy-naive lung cancer patients underwent thoracic surgery in China. Three rounds of nested PCR, following a modified ARM-PCR protocol, produced the TCRbeta library. TCRdb processed the multiplex PCR reads anew with MiXCR; each CDR3 protein has one entry. In the table there are tens of thousands of distinct CDR3 sequences, around 65% of which are singletons. The CDR3 runs 16 residues. Germline CDR1 is ENHRY and CDR2 is SYGVKD. A note on this clonotype: Antigen specificity is unknown. Just one base apart from a much larger clone, this may be a read error.

The specimen sequenced was distant non-tumor lung tissue. The chain combines TRBV10-3 with TRBJ2-2; 11 bases match TRBD2. This receptor was taken from a woman aged 50 to 65 with non-small cell lung cancer. For the CDR3, the DNA is TGTGCCGTCAGACACACTAGCGGGAGGAACACCGGGGAGCTGTTTTTT. Protein sequence: CAVRHTSGRNTGELFF.